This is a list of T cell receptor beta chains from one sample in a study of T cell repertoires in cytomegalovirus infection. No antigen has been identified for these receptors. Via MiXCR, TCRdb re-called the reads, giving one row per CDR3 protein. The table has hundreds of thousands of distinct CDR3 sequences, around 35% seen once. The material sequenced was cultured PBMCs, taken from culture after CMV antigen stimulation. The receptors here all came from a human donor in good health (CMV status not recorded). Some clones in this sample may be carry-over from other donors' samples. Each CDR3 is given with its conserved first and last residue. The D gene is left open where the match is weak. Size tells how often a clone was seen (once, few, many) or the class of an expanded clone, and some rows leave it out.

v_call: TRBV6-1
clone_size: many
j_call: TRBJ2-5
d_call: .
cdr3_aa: CATNNDAGFLGAQYF
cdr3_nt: TGTGCCACCAATAACGATGCAGGGTTCCTTGGGGCCCAGTACTTC

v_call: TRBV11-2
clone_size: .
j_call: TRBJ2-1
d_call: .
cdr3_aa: CASSFTWGGAGPGEQFF
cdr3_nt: TGTGCCAGCAGCTTTACTTGGGGGGGGGCCGGTCCAGGTGAGCAGTTCTTC

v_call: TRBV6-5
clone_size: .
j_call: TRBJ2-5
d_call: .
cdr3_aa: CASSVDRRRYQETQYF
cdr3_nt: TGTGCCAGCAGTGTTGACAGGCGACGCTACCAAGAGACCCAGTACTTC

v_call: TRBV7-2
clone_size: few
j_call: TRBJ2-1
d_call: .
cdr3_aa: CASSPRVGVYNEQFF
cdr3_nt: TGTGCCAGCAGCCCACGTGTGGGAGTGTACAATGAGCAGTTCTTC

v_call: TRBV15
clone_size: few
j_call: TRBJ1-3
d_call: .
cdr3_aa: CATSRDPSHSGNTIYF
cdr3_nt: TGTGCCACCAGCAGAGATCCGTCTCACTCTGGAAACACCATATATTTT

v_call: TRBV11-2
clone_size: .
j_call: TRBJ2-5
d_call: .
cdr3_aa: CASSSSLGTGETQYF
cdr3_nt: TGTGCCAGCAGCTCGTCGCTGGGGACTGGAGAGACCCAGTACTTC

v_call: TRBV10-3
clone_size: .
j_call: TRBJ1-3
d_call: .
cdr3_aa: CAIRASTKGNTIYF
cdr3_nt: TGTGCCATCAGAGCCTCCACGAAAGGGAACACCATATATTTT

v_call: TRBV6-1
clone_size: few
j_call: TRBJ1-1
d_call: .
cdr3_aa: CASTRDGNTEAFF
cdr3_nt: TGTGCCAGCACCCGGGACGGGAACACTGAAGCTTTCTTT

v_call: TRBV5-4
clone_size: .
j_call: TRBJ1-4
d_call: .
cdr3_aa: CAWAARLTNEKLFF
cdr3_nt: TGTGCCTGGGCGGCCCGACTAACTAATGAAAAACTGTTTTTT

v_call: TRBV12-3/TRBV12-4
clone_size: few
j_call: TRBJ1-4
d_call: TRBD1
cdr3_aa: CASSRIQGAREKLFF
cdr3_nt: TGTGCCAGCAGTCGCATACAGGGGGCGCGTGAAAAACTGTTTTTT

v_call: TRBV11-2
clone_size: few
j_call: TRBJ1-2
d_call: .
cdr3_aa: CASSLVDWARGYTF
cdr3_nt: TGTGCCAGCAGCTTAGTGGATTGGGCCCGTGGCTACACCTTC

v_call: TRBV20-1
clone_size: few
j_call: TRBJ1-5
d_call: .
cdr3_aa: CSARVPGGPNQPQHF
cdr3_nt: TGCAGTGCTAGAGTCCCGGGAGGGCCCAATCAGCCCCAGCATTTT

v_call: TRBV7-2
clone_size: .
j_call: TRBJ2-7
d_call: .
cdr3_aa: CASSFSGDYEQYF
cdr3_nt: TGTGCCAGCAGCTTTAGCGGAGACTACGAGCAGTACTTC

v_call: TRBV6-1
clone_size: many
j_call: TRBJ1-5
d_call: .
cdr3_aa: CASNLHPGRDGGQPQHF
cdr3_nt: TGTGCCAGCAACCTCCACCCCGGGCGAGACGGAGGTCAGCCCCAGCATTTT

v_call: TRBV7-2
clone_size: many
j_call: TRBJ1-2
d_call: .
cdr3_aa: CASSLVFSSSQGYTF
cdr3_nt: TGTGCCAGCAGCTTAGTATTTTCAAGTTCACAGGGCTACACCTTC

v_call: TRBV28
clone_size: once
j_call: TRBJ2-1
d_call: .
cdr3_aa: CASSQQGPTRNEQFF
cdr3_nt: TGTGCCAGCAGTCAACAGGGTCCTACCCGCAATGAGCAGTTCTTC

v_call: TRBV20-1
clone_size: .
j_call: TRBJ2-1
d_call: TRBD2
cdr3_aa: CSATLGTSLDNEQFF
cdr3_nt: TGCAGTGCTACCTTGGGGACTAGCCTAGACAATGAGCAGTTCTTC

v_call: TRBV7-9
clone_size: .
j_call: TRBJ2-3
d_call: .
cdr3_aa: CASRAGADTQYF
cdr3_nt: TGTGCCAGCAGGGCAGGGGCAGATACGCAGTATTTT

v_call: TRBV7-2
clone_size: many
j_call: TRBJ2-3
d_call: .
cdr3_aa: CASSLLSQDADTQYF
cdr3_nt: TGTGCCAGCAGCTTACTCTCTCAAGACGCGGATACGCAGTATTTT

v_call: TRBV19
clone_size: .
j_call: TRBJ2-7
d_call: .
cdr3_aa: CASSPAPSSYEQYF
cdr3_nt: TGTGCCAGTAGTCCGGCGCCAAGCTCCTACGAGCAGTACTTC

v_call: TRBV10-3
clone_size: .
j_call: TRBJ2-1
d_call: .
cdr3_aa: CAISPKGSHNEQFF
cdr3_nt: TGTGCCATCAGCCCCAAGGGGAGCCACAATGAGCAGTTCTTC

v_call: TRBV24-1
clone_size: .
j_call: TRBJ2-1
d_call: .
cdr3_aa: CATSGDHYNEQFF
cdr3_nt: TGTGCCACCAGTGGGGACCACTACAATGAGCAGTTCTTC

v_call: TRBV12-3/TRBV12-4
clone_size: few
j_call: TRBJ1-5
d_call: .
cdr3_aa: CASSLSQISNQPQHF
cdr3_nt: TGTGCCAGCAGTTTATCACAAATTAGCAATCAGCCCCAGCATTTT

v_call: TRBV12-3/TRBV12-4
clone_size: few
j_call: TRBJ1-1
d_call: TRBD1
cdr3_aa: CASTGTGGPNTEAFF
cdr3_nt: TGTGCCAGCACCGGCACAGGGGGTCCGAACACTGAAGCTTTCTTT

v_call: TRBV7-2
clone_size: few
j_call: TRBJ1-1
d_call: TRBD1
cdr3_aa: CASSLAGGAWNTEAFF
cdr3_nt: TGTGCCAGCAGCTTAGCAGGGGGCGCTTGGAACACTGAAGCTTTCTTT

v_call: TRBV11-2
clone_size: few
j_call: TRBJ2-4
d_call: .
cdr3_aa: CASSRTREWVKNIQYF
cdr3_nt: TGTGCCAGCAGCCGAACAAGGGAGTGGGTCAAAAACATTCAGTACTTC

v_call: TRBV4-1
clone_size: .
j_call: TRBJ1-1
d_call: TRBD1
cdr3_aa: CASRKTGVGTEAFF
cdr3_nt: TGCGCCAGCAGGAAGACAGGGGTTGGCACTGAAGCTTTCTTT

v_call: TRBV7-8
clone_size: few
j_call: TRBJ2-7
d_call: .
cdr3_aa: CASSLAKGQTYEQYF
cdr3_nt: TGTGCCAGCAGCTTAGCGAAGGGCCAAACCTACGAGCAGTACTTC

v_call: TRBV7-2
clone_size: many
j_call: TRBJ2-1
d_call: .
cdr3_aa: CASSLRLPDEQFF
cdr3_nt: TGTGCCAGCAGCCTGCGTCTTCCTGATGAGCAGTTCTTC

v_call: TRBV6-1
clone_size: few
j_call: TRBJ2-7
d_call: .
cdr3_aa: CASNLRASADSYEQYF
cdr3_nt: TGTGCCAGCAACTTACGGGCTAGCGCTGACTCCTACGAGCAGTACTTC

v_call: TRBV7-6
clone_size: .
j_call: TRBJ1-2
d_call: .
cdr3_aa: CASSLNVEGYGYTF
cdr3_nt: TGTGCCAGCAGCTTAAATGTTGAGGGCTATGGCTACACCTTC

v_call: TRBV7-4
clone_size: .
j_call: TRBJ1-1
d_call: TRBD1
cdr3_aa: CASSRTGEVTEAFF
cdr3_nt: TGTGCCAGCAGCCGGACAGGGGAGGTCACTGAAGCTTTCTTT

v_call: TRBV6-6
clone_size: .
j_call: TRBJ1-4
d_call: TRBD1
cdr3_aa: CASADRAGEKLFF
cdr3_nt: TGTGCCAGCGCGGACAGGGCGGGTGAAAAACTGTTTTTT

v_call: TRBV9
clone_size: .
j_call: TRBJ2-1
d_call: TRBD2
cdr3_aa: CASSGGSGSLYNEQFF
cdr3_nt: TGTGCCAGCAGTGGGGGGAGCGGGAGTCTCTACAATGAGCAGTTCTTC

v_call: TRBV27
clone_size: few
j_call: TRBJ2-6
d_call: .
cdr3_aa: CATGTGANVLTF
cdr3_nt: TGTGCCACCGGGACTGGGGCCAACGTCCTGACTTTC

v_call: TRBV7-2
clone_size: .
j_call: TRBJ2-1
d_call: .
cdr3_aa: CASSPVLGAGYSEQFF
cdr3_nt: TGTGCCAGCAGCCCCGTCTTGGGGGCGGGGTACAGTGAGCAGTTCTTC

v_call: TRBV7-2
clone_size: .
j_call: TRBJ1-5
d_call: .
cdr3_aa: CASSTQSNQPQHF
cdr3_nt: TGTGCCAGCAGCACACAGAGCAATCAGCCCCAGCATTTT

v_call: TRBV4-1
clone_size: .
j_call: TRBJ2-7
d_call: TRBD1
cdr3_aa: CASSQVGTGDYEQYF
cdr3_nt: TGCGCCAGCAGCCAAGTAGGGACAGGGGATTACGAGCAGTACTTC

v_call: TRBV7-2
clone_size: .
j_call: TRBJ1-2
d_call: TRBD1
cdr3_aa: CASSFGQAGYGYTF
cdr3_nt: TGTGCCAGCAGCTTTGGACAGGCGGGCTATGGCTACACCTTC

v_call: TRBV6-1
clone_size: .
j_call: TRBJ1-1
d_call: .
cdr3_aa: CASSEFGGITEAFF
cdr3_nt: TGTGCCAGCAGTGAATTTGGGGGTATCACTGAAGCTTTCTTT

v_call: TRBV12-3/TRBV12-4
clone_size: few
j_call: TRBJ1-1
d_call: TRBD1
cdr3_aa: CASTLTGGSAEAFF
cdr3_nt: TGTGCCAGCACCCTTACAGGGGGAAGCGCTGAAGCTTTCTTT

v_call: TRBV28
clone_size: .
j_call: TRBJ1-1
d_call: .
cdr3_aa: CASNDNQWGAGVTEAFF
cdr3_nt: TGTGCCAGCAACGACAATCAGTGGGGGGCAGGGGTCACTGAAGCTTTCTTT

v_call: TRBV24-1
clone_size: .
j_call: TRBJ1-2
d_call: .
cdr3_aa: CATAHIEVYGYTF
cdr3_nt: TGTGCCACCGCCCACATAGAAGTCTATGGCTACACCTTC

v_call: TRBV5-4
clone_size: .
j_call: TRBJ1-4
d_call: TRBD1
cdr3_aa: CASSYLQGDNEKLFF
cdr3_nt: TGTGCCAGCAGCTACCTACAGGGGGATAATGAAAAACTGTTTTTT

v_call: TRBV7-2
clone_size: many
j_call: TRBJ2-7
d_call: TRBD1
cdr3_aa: CASSFRAGGYSSYEQYF
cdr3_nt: TGTGCCAGCAGCTTCCGGGCAGGGGGTTACAGCTCCTACGAGCAGTACTTC

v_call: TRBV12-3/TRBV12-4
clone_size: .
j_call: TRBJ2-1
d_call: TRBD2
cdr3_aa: CASSFVAGGGPNEQFF
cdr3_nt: TGTGCCAGCAGTTTCGTAGCGGGAGGTGGGCCCAATGAGCAGTTCTTC

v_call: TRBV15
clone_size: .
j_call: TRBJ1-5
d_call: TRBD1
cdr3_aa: CATSRGRVGTGENQPQHF
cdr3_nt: TGTGCCACCAGCAGAGGTCGAGTTGGGACAGGAGAAAATCAGCCCCAGCATTTT

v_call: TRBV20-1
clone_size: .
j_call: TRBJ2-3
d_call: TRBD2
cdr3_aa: CSASPSGGGTDTQYF
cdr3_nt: TGCAGTGCTAGCCCATCCGGGGGGGGCACAGATACGCAGTATTTT

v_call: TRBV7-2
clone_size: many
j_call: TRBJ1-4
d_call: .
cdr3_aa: CASSLGGHDEKLFF
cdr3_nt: TGTGCCAGCAGCTTGGGGGGGCACGATGAAAAACTGTTTTTT

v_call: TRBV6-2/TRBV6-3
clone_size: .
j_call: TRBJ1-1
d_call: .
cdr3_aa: CASSYRVPAEAFF
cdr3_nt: TGTGCCAGCAGTTACAGGGTACCGGCTGAAGCTTTCTTT

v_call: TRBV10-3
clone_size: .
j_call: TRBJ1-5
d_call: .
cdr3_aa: CAISGVGQTNQPQHF
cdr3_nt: TGTGCCATCAGTGGGGTAGGACAAACCAATCAGCCCCAGCATTTT

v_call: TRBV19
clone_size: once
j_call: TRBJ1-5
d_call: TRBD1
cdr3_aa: CASSGTGVGQPQHF
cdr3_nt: TGTGCCAGCTCCGGGACAGGGGTTGGTCAGCCCCAGCATTTT

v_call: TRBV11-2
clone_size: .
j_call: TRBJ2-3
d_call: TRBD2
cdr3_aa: CASSRRETSGVLF
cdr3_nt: TGTGCCAGCAGCCGACGCGAGACTAGCGGGGTCCTTTTT

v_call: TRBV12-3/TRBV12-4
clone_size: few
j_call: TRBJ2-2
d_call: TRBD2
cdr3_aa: CASSPTGTSGTTGELFF
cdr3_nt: TGTGCCAGCAGCCCTACCGGGACTAGCGGGACTACCGGGGAGCTGTTTTTT

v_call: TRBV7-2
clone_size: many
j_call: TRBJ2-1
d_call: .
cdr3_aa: CASSLRGLYNEQFF
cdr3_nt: TGTGCCAGCAGCCTAAGAGGGCTCTACAATGAGCAGTTCTTC